The source of this T cell receptor (beta chain) is a study of TIL therapy for anti-PD-1-resistant metastatic lung cancer (dated by TCRdb to the early 2020s). For the study in its entirety: Tumors were harvested before any PD-1/PD-L1 blockade; patients then received nivolumab, and those progressing received lymphodepletion, expanded TIL infusion and IL-2. A median age of about 57 years (range about 38-80) and a median tumor PD-L1 proportion score of 6% to 7% were recorded among enrolled patients. The cohort was composed predominantly of lung adenocarcinoma, with a handful of EGFR-mutant and two ALK-rearranged tumors included, and half of patients were identified as current or former smokers. A median non-synonymous tumor mutation burden of around 1.5 mutations per megabase was determined across the cohort by whole-exome sequencing. Tumor and peripheral blood T cell receptor beta sequencing was used to track clonotypes across tumor, expanded TIL product and serial blood samples. The paper's findings and limits, for the study overall: The study protocol defined all tumor marker inferences as exploratory. Infused TIL clonotypes partially replaced the baseline peripheral repertoire then decayed over months, with no apparent association between persistence and response. The cohort was highly selected, including more treatment-naive, never-smoker and oncogene-addicted patients than is typical, which limits generalizability.

Comment on this clone: What antigen it recognizes has not been identified. The record has no base qualities; no much larger clone is one base away.

Reading the label with the study, this specimen's time point is: pre-treatment sample, taken before nivolumab and TIL therapy. Between October 2017 and early 2020, a dual-center phase I trial enrolled adults who had stage 4 NSCLC. Samples were obtained from a single-arm, open-label phase I trial in which tumor-infiltrating lymphocyte therapy with nivolumab was evaluated in advanced non-small cell lung cancer. Blood mononuclear cells from EDTA tubes were separated on a Ficoll gradient and snap-frozen as pellets, and DNA was extracted from the cells using a Qiagen mini-prep kit. TCR beta CDR3 regions were amplified from genomic DNA by bias-controlled multiplex PCR with the immunoSEQ v3 hsTCRB kit. The TCR libraries were sequenced on an Illumina NextSeq 500 to about 1.8 million read pairs for survey level or about 5-6 million read pairs for deep level. The original methods were these. The immunoSEQ Analyzer software assigned V, D and J genes, filtered out non-productive sequences, and reported clonality. Repertoires of infused TIL and blood were compared using productive Simpson clonality and the Morisita overlap index of productive TRB rearrangements. Absolute clonotype counts in blood were estimated as lymphocyte count times CD3+ fraction times the clone's productive frequency. As stored in TCRdb, this immuneACCESS dataset retains in-frame rearrangements with V and J assigned. A fraction of the clones does not appear; measured against another copy, unresolved V genes explain less than half of the discrepancy, and the remainder lacks a known reason. D and trimming were read from the DNA, whereas the V and J calls and clone size are those reported in that table. In all, the sample holds over 15,000 clones, and about 75% of those were seen once. Of the sample, 7.4% is held by the ten largest clones.

This clonotype was obtained from a person between 30 and 80 years old with non-small cell lung cancer. Sequences were derived from blood, sampled at baseline.

The CDR3 protein: CASRPPRYNSPLHF. The sequenced DNA: TGTGCCAGCAGACCCCCCCGTTATAATTCACCCCTCCACTTT. The chain uses TRBV28 and TRBJ1-6; the D gene lacks a confident call. CDR3 length: 14 amino acids, cysteine to phenylalanine. Just CDR3 DNA is preserved here, 42 bases in frame from base 1. The V and J ends are trimmed by 6 bases and 4 bases, leaving 10 bases between them. Reading the germline V gene gives CDR1 MDHEN and CDR2 SYDVKM.